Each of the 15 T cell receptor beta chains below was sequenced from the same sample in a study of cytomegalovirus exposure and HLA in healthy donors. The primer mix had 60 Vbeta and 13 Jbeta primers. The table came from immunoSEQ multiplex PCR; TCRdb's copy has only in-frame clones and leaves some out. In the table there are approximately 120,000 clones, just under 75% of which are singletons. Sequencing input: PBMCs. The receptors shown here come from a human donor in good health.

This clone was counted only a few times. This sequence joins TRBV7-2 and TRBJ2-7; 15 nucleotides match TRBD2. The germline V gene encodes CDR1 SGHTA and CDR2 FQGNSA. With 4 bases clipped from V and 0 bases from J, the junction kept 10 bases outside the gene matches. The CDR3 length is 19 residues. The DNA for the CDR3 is TGTGCCAGCAGCTCGCGCGCCGGACTAGCGGGAGGGGGCTCCTACGAGCAGTACTTC. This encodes CASSSRAGLAGGGSYEQYF.

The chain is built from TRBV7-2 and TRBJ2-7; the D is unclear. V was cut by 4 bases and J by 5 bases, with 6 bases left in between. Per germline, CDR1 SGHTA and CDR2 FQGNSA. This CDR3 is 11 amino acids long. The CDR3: CASSSLNEQYF. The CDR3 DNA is TGTGCCAGCAGCTCCCTAAACGAGCAGTACTTC.

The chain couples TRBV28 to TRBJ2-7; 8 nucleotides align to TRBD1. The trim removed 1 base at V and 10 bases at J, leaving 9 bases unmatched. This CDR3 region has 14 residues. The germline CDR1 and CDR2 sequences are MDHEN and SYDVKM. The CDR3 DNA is TGTGCCAGCAGTTTATTCCGACAGACAGGGGATCAGTACTTC. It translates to CASSLFRQTGDQYF.

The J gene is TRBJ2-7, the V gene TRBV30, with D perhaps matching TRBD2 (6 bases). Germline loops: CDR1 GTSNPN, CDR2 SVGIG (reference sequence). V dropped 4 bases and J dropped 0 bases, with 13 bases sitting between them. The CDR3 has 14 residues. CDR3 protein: CAWTLGGSSYEQYF. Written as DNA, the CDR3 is TGTGCCTGGACCCTCGGGGGTAGCTCCTACGAGCAGTACTTC. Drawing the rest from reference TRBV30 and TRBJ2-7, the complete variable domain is SQTIHQWPATLVQPVGSPLSLECTVEGTSNPNLYWYRQAAGRGLQLLFYSVGIGQISSEVPQNLSASRPQDRQFILSSKKLLLSDSGFYLCAWTLGGSSYEQYFGPGTRLTVT.

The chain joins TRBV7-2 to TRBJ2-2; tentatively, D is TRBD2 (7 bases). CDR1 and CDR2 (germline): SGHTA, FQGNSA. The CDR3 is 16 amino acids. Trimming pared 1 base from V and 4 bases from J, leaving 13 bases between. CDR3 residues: CASSLEGGWRTGELFF. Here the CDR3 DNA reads TGTGCCAGCAGCTTAGAGGGGGGGTGGCGCACCGGGGAGCTGTTTTTT.

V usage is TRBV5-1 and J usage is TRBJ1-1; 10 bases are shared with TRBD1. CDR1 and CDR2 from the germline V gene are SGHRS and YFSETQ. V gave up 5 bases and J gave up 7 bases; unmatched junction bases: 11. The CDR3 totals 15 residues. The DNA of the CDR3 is TGCGCCAGCAGAACCGTCCAGGACAGGGGGATTGAAGCTTTCTTT. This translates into CASRTVQDRGIEAFF. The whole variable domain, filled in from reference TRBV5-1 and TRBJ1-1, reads KAGVTQTPRYLIKTRGQQVTLSCSPISGHRSVSWYQQTPGQGLQFLFEYFSETQRNKGNFPGRFSGRQFSNSRSEMNVSTLELGDSALYLCASRTVQDRGIEAFFGQGTRLTVV.

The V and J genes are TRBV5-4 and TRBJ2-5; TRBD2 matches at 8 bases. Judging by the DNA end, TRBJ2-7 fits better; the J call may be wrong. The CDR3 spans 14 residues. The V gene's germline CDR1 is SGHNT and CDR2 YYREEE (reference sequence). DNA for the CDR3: TGTGCCAGCAGCCCCCCGGGACTAGGCTACGAGCAGTACTTC. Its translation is CASSPPGLGYEQYF.

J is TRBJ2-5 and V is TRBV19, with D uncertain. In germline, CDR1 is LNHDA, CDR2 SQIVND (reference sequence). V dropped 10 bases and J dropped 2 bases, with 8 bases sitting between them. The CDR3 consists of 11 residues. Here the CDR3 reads CATEQQETQYF. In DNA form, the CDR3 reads TGTGCCACGGAGCAGCAAGAGACCCAGTACTTC. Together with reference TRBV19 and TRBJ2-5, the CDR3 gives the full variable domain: DGGITQSPKYLFRKEGQNVTLSCEQNLNHDAMYWYRQDPGQGLRLIYYSQIVNDFQKGDIAEGYSVSREKKESFPLTVTSAQKNPTAFYLCATEQQETQYFGPGTRLLVL.

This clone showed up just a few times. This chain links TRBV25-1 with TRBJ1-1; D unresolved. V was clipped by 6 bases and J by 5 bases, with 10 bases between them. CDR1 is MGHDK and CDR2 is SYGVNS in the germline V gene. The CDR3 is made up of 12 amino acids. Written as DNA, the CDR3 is TGTGCCAGCAGGAGCCTCGGGACTGAAGCTTTCTTT. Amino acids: CASRSLGTEAFF.

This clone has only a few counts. The CDR3 region is CASSSTGLETQYF. The CDR3 nucleotides read TGTGCCAGCAGTTCAACAGGGCTAGAGACCCAGTACTTC. The rearrangement joins TRBV27 to TRBJ2-5; weak D call: TRBD1 (6 bases). Germline CDR1 is MNHEY and CDR2 is SMNVEV (reference sequence). The CDR3 totals 13 residues. Trimming shortened V by 4 bases and J by 4 bases, and 10 bases separated the two germline ends.

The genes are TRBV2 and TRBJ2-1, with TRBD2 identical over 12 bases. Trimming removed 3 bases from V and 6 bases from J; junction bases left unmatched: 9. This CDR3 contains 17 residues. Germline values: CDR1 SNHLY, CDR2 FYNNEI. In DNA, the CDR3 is TGTGCCAGCAGTGAGGGGCCTAGCGGGGGGGCCCTCAATGAGCAGTTCTTC. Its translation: CASSEGPSGGALNEQFF.

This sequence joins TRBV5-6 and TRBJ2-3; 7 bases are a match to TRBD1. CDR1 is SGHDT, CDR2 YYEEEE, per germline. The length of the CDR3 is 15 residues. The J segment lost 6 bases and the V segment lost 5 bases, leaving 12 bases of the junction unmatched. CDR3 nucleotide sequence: TGTGCCAGCAGTAGCGCACAGGGGCGGAAGGATACGCAGTATTTT. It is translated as CASSSAQGRKDTQYF.

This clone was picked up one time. Here the CDR3 DNA reads TGTGCCAGCAGCTTAGCTCCGGGTTTAAGCACAGATACGCAGTATTTT. This codes for CASSLAPGLSTDTQYF. The chain joins TRBV7-9 to TRBJ2-3, with D uncertain. The CDR3 runs 16 residues. Trimming took off 0 bases at V and 0 bases at J, with 10 bases between the two ends. Per germline, CDR1 SEHNR and CDR2 FQNEAQ (reference sequence).

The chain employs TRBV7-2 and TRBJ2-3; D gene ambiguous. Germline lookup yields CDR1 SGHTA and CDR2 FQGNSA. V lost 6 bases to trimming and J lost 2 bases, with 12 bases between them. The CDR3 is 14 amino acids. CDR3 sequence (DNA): TGTGCCAGCAGTAAGGTGGTAGCCACAGATACGCAGTATTTT. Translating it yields CASSKVVATDTQYF. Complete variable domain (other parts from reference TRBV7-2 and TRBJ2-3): GAGVSQSPSNKVTEKGKDVELRCDPISGHTALYWYRQSLGQGLEFLIYFQGNSAPDKSGLPSDRFSAERTGGSVSTLTIQRTQQEDSAVYLCASSKVVATDTQYFGPGTRLTVL.

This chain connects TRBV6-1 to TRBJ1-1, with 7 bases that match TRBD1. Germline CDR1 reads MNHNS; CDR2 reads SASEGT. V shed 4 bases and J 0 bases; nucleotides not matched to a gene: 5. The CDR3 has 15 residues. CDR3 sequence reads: CASSAQGPMNTEAFF. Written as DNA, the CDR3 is TGTGCCAGCAGTGCACAGGGGCCCATGAACACTGAAGCTTTCTTT.